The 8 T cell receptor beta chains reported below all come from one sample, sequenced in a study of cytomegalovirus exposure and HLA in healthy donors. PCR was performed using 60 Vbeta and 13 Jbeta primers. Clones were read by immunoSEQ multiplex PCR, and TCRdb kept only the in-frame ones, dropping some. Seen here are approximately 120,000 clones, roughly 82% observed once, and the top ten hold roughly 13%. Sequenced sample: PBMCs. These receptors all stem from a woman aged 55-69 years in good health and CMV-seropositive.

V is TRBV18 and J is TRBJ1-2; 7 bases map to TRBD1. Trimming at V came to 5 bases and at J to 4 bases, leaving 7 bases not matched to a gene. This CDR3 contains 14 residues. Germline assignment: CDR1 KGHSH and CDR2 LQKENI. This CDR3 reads CASSASTGSYGYTF. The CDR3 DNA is TGTGCCAGCTCAGCCTCGACAGGGTCCTATGGCTACACCTTC. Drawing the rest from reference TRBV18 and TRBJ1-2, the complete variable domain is NAGVMQNPRHLVRRRGQEARLRCSPMKGHSHVYWYRQLPEEGLKFMVYLQKENIIDESGMPKERFSAEFPKEGPSILRIQQVVRGDSAAYFCASSASTGSYGYTFGSGTRLTVV.

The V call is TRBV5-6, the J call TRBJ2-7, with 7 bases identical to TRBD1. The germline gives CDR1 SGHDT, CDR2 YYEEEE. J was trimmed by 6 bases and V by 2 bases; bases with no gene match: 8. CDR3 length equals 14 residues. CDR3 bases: TGTGCCAGCAGCTTTTTTGACAGGGTAGCCGAGCAGTACTTC. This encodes CASSFFDRVAEQYF.

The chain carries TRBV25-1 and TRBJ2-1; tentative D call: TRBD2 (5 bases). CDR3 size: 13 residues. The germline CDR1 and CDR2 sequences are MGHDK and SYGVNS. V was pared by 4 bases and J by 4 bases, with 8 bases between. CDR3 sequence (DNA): TGTGCCAGCAGTGCCAGGACTTACAATGAGCAGTTCTTC. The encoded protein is CASSARTYNEQFF.

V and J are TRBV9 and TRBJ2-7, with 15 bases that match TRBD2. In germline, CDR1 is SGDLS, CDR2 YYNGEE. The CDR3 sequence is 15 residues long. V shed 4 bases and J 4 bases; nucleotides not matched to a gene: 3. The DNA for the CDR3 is TGTGCCAGCAGCCCCGGACTAGCGGGAGGGTACGAGCAGTACTTC. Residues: CASSPGLAGGYEQYF.

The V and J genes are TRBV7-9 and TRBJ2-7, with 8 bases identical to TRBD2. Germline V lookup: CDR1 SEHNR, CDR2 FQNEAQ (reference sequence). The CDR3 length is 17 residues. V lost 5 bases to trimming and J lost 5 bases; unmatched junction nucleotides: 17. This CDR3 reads CASSERIYGGGVNEQYF. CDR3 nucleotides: TGTGCCAGCAGCGAAAGGATTTACGGGGGGGGCGTGAACGAGCAGTACTTC.

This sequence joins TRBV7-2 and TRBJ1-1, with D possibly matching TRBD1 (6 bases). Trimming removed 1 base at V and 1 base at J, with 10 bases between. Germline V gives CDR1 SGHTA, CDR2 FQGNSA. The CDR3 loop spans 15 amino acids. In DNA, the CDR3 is TGTGCCAGCAGCTTAGTGGAGACAGGGAACACTGAAGCTTTCTTT. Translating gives CASSLVETGNTEAFF.

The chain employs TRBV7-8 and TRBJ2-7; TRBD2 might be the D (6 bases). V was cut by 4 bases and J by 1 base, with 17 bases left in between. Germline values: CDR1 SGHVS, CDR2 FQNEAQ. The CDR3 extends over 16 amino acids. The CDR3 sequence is CASSWGRGTPSYEQYF. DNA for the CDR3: TGTGCCAGCAGCTGGGGACGCGGGACCCCTTCCTACGAGCAGTACTTC.

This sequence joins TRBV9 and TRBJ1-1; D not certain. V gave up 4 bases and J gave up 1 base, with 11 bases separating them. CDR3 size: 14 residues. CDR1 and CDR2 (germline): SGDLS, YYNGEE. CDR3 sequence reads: CASSPNSWNTEAFF. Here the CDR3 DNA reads TGTGCCAGCAGCCCCAACAGTTGGAACACTGAAGCTTTCTTT. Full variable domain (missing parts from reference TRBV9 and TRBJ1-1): DSGVTQTPKHLITATGQRVTLRCSPRSGDLSVYWYQQSLDQGLQFLIQYYNGEERAKGNILERFSAQQFPDLHSELNLSSLELGDSALYFCASSPNSWNTEAFFGQGTRLTVV.